A selection of T cell receptor beta chains follows, all from one sample in a study of OX40 agonist ivuxolimab in advanced cancers. The repertoire was sequenced with immunoSEQ multiplex PCR; TCRdb's copy has only in-frame clones and lacks some. Among roughly 70,000 clones listed, roughly four fifths were seen once. Sequenced here: CD4+ or CD8+ T cells sorted from blood, sampled in a trial of the OX40 agonist ivuxolimab. All receptors derive from an adult with an advanced solid tumor such as melanoma, head and neck, liver or kidney cancer. CDR3s include the opening cysteine and the closing phenylalanine or tryptophan. The order of the fields is clone size, D gene, J gene, V gene, CDR3 protein, CDR3 DNA. D genes are given only for firm matches. A row's size may be missing; if present it is once, few, many or a size class.

.	.	TRBJ1-3	TRBV5-4	CASSLGQGNTIYF	TGTGCCAGCAGCTTGGGGCAGGGAAACACCATATATTTT
.	TRBD1	TRBJ2-7	TRBV5-6	CASSFTGTGSYEQYF	TGTGCCAGCAGCTTCACCGGGACAGGTTCGTACGAGCAGTACTTC
.	.	TRBJ2-5	TRBV4-1	CASSQDIPAGRVRETQYF	TGCGCCAGCAGCCAAGATATCCCTGCGGGGCGGGTTAGGGAGACCCAGTACTTC
.	.	TRBJ1-2	TRBV9	CASSESNYGYTF	TGTGCCAGCAGCGAATCAAACTATGGCTACACCTTC
few	TRBD1	TRBJ2-7	TRBV5-6	CASSRDRAYEQYF	TGTGCCAGCAGTCGGGACAGGGCCTACGAGCAGTACTTC
.	.	TRBJ1-6	TRBV6-1	CASSEGPGDSPLHF	TGTGCCAGCAGTGAAGGTCCAGGGGATTCACCCCTCCACTTT
.	.	TRBJ1-5	TRBV19	CASMGRPGYQPQHF	TGTGCCAGTATGGGCCGTCCGGGGTATCAGCCCCAGCATTTT
once	.	TRBJ2-2	TRBV6-5	CASSYSWQGTGELFF	TGTGCCAGCAGTTACTCGTGGCAGGGCACCGGGGAGCTGTTTTTT
.	.	TRBJ1-1	TRBV5-1	CASSLTGSWAEAFF	TGCGCCAGCAGCTTGACAGGTTCCTGGGCTGAAGCTTTCTTT
.	.	TRBJ2-2	TRBV11-2	CASSLQTTGELFF	TGTGCCAGCAGCTTACAGACCACCGGGGAGCTGTTTTTT
.	.	TRBJ1-4	TRBV30	CAWTVNNEKLFF	TGTGCCTGGACAGTTAATAATGAAAAACTGTTTTTT
.	.	TRBJ2-1	TRBV21-1	CASRSELRGWIEQFF	TGTGCCAGCAGGTCGGAACTCAGGGGTTGGATTGAGCAGTTCTTC
.	.	TRBJ2-2	TRBV4-2	CASSQVLSGELFF	TGTGCCAGCAGCCAAGTATTGTCCGGGGAGCTGTTTTTT
.	.	TRBJ2-2	TRBV6-1	CASSLHREAGELFF	TGTGCCAGCAGTCTTCACAGGGAAGCCGGGGAGCTGTTTTTT
.	TRBD2	TRBJ2-1	TRBV7-3	CASGTSGSSYNEQFF	TGTGCCAGCGGGACTAGCGGGAGCTCCTACAATGAGCAGTTCTTC
.	TRBD1	TRBJ2-7	TRBV5-1	CASSLVAGGSREQYF	TGCGCCAGCAGCTTGGTGGCAGGGGGCAGTCGCGAGCAGTACTTC
once	TRBD1	TRBJ1-1	TRBV29-1	CSVVRTGTRMNTEAFF	TGCAGCGTTGTGAGGACAGGCACCAGGATGAACACTGAAGCTTTCTTT
.	.	TRBJ2-3	TRBV7-2	CASSLPGRNYF	TGTGCCAGCAGCCTGCCGGGTAGAAACTATTTT
.	.	TRBJ2-4	TRBV5-1	CASSLDGYPKNIQYF	TGCGCCAGCAGCTTGGATGGGTATCCCAAAAACATTCAGTACTTC
.	.	TRBJ2-1	TRBV6-5	CASSYSRHNEQFF	TGTGCCAGCAGTTACAGTCGGCACAATGAGCAGTTCTTC
.	TRBD1	TRBJ1-2	TRBV18	CASSSGQGAGNNYGYTF	TGTGCCAGCTCATCGGGACAGGGGGCTGGAAATAACTATGGCTACACCTTC
.	.	TRBJ1-2	TRBV7-9	CASSFPILARGGYTF	TGTGCCAGCAGCTTTCCCATCTTGGCCCGTGGTGGCTACACCTTC